This is a list of T cell receptor beta chains from one sample in a study of T-cell reconstitution after alpha-beta-depleted transplantation in children. TCRdb recomputed calls from the PCR reads with MiXCR, one row per CDR3 protein. The sample consists of about 830,000 distinct CDR3 sequences, 15% to 20% of them appearing once. Sequencing was performed on PBMCs, mostly from graft donor cells, taken 360 days after TCRalphabeta/CD19-depleted stem cell transplant. The receptors stem from a male patient aged 10-17 years who had a stem cell transplant for acute lymphoblastic leukemia, so the T cells may come from the graft donor. CDR3s include the opening cysteine and the closing phenylalanine or tryptophan. D genes are given only for firm matches. The listing skips clone size in some rows; elsewhere it reads once, few, many or a size class.

V gene: TRBV6-1; D gene: TRBD2; J gene: TRBJ2-7; clone size: .; CDR3 DNA: TGTGCCAGCAGTGAGAGCGGGAGAGGTCCCTCGCAGTACTTC; CDR3 protein: CASSESGRGPSQYF
V gene: TRBV5-5; D gene: TRBD1; J gene: TRBJ1-1; clone size: .; CDR3 DNA: TGTGCCAGCAGCCGACAGGGATCTTTGGGCACTGAAGCTTTCTTT; CDR3 protein: CASSRQGSLGTEAFF
V gene: TRBV12-3/TRBV12-4; D gene: .; J gene: TRBJ1-1; clone size: many; CDR3 DNA: TGTGCCAGCAGTCGGCACACTGAAGCTTTCTTT; CDR3 protein: CASSRHTEAFF
V gene: TRBV20-1; D gene: .; J gene: TRBJ2-3; clone size: .; CDR3 DNA: TGCAGTGCGCCGGACTATTCCAAGGATACGCAGTATTTT; CDR3 protein: CSAPDYSKDTQYF
V gene: TRBV4-1; D gene: .; J gene: TRBJ1-1; clone size: .; CDR3 DNA: TGCGCCAGCAGCCATCCTTTTACTGAAGCTTTCTTT; CDR3 protein: CASSHPFTEAFF
V gene: TRBV21-1; D gene: .; J gene: TRBJ2-7; clone size: many; CDR3 DNA: TGTGCCAGCAGCAAAGTGGTGCCGACAGGGGGAGAAACAACCTACGAGCAGTACTTC; CDR3 protein: CASSKVVPTGGETTYEQYF
V gene: TRBV29-1; D gene: .; J gene: TRBJ1-2; clone size: few; CDR3 DNA: TGCAGCGTCACAACAGGAAACTATGGCTACACCTTC; CDR3 protein: CSVTTGNYGYTF
V gene: TRBV7-3; D gene: .; J gene: TRBJ1-4; clone size: few; CDR3 DNA: TGTGCCAGCAGTCGGGGCGCAGGATTGGGTGAAAAACTGTTTTTT; CDR3 protein: CASSRGAGLGEKLFF
V gene: TRBV7-8; D gene: TRBD1; J gene: TRBJ1-3; clone size: few; CDR3 DNA: TGTGCCAGCAGCACACAGGGGGCTCTTGGAAACACCATATATTTT; CDR3 protein: CASSTQGALGNTIYF
V gene: TRBV7-7; D gene: .; J gene: TRBJ1-4; clone size: .; CDR3 DNA: TGTGCCAGCAGCTTAGCTGGACACGCTAATGAAAAACTGTTTTTT; CDR3 protein: CASSLAGHANEKLFF
V gene: TRBV9; D gene: TRBD2; J gene: TRBJ2-1; clone size: .; CDR3 DNA: TGTGCCAGCAGCGGTGTTTATGCGGGAGAGTACAATGAGCAGTTCTTC; CDR3 protein: CASSGVYAGEYNEQFF
V gene: TRBV9; D gene: .; J gene: TRBJ1-2; clone size: .; CDR3 DNA: TGTGCCAGCAGCGTAGATGGGGGGATCTATGGCTACACCTTC; CDR3 protein: CASSVDGGIYGYTF
V gene: TRBV5-6; D gene: TRBD1; J gene: TRBJ2-2; clone size: few; CDR3 DNA: TGTGCCAGCAGCCTCTCAGGGGGCGCAAGCACCGGGGAGCTGTTTTTT; CDR3 protein: CASSLSGGASTGELFF
V gene: TRBV5-1; D gene: TRBD2; J gene: TRBJ2-2; clone size: few; CDR3 DNA: TGCGCCAGCAGCCGCGGCGGGGGGACCGGGGAGCTGTTTTTT; CDR3 protein: CASSRGGGTGELFF
V gene: TRBV15; D gene: .; J gene: TRBJ1-5; clone size: few; CDR3 DNA: TGTGCCACCAGCAGTGCTTTGGCCCCAGAGCCCCAGCATTTT; CDR3 protein: CATSSALAPEPQHF
V gene: TRBV27; D gene: .; J gene: TRBJ2-6; clone size: few; CDR3 DNA: TGTGCCAGCAGTTTATCGGGAGACTCTGGGGCCAACGTCCTGACTTTC; CDR3 protein: CASSLSGDSGANVLTF
V gene: TRBV19; D gene: .; J gene: TRBJ1-2; clone size: few; CDR3 DNA: TGTGCCAGTACTCAGACTAACTATGGCTACACCTTC; CDR3 protein: CASTQTNYGYTF
V gene: TRBV28; D gene: .; J gene: TRBJ2-2; clone size: many; CDR3 DNA: TGTGCCAGCAGCGGAGTTGTTGCGGCCCTCGGGGAGCTGTTTTTT; CDR3 protein: CASSGVVAALGELFF
V gene: TRBV20-1; D gene: TRBD1; J gene: TRBJ2-7; clone size: .; CDR3 DNA: TGCAGTGCGCGAAAGACAGGGTCTCTCGAGCAGTACTTC; CDR3 protein: CSARKTGSLEQYF
V gene: TRBV5-5; D gene: .; J gene: TRBJ2-7; clone size: .; CDR3 DNA: TGTGCCAGCAGGGTCACAGTTACCCCTACCTACGAGCAGTACTTC; CDR3 protein: CASRVTVTPTYEQYF
V gene: TRBV20-1; D gene: TRBD1; J gene: TRBJ2-1; clone size: many; CDR3 DNA: TGCAGTGCTAGAGAAGGGACAGGGGCCTACAATGAGCAGTTCTTC; CDR3 protein: CSAREGTGAYNEQFF
V gene: TRBV7-8; D gene: .; J gene: TRBJ2-1; clone size: many; CDR3 DNA: TGTGCCAGCAGTCCTCGAACTAGTAGAGGTGAGCAGTTCTTC; CDR3 protein: CASSPRTSRGEQFF
V gene: TRBV5-1; D gene: .; J gene: TRBJ2-7; clone size: many; CDR3 DNA: TGCGCCAGCAGCCGTAACAGGGACTCCTACGAGCAGTACTTC; CDR3 protein: CASSRNRDSYEQYF
V gene: TRBV27; D gene: .; J gene: TRBJ2-7; clone size: many; CDR3 DNA: TGTGCCAGCAGAGGATTAGGCGGGACCTACGAGCAGTACTTC; CDR3 protein: CASRGLGGTYEQYF
V gene: TRBV9; D gene: .; J gene: TRBJ2-1; clone size: .; CDR3 DNA: TGTGCCAGCAGCGTAGAGGGCCGAGAAGAAGGTGAGCAGTTCTTC; CDR3 protein: CASSVEGREEGEQFF
V gene: TRBV5-1; D gene: TRBD1; J gene: TRBJ2-7; clone size: .; CDR3 DNA: TGCGCCAGCAGCTCTAAGCCGGGACAGGGGGGTGAGCAGTACTTC; CDR3 protein: CASSSKPGQGGEQYF
V gene: TRBV5-4; D gene: TRBD2; J gene: TRBJ2-3; clone size: many; CDR3 DNA: TGTGCCAGCAGCTCTAGACTAGCGGGAGTCACAGATACGCAGTATTTT; CDR3 protein: CASSSRLAGVTDTQYF
V gene: TRBV12-3/TRBV12-4; D gene: TRBD1; J gene: TRBJ1-5; clone size: few; CDR3 DNA: TGTGCCAGCACGGGGCCGGGACAGGCCAATCAGCCCCAGCATTTT; CDR3 protein: CASTGPGQANQPQHF
V gene: TRBV6-1; D gene: .; J gene: TRBJ1-1; clone size: many; CDR3 DNA: TGTGCCAGCAGGGCGGGGTTGAACACTGAAGCTTTCTTT; CDR3 protein: CASRAGLNTEAFF
V gene: TRBV5-1; D gene: .; J gene: TRBJ2-1; clone size: many; CDR3 DNA: TGCGCCAGCGAAGTGGGGGATGGTCATGAGCAGTTCTTC; CDR3 protein: CASEVGDGHEQFF
V gene: TRBV7-9; D gene: .; J gene: TRBJ2-2; clone size: few; CDR3 DNA: TGTGCCAGCAGCCCCGCCCGACTTTTATACACCGGGGAGCTGTTTTTT; CDR3 protein: CASSPARLLYTGELFF
V gene: TRBV7-9; D gene: TRBD2; J gene: TRBJ2-3; clone size: few; CDR3 DNA: TGTGCCAGCAGCTTATCCCTAGCGGGAGTCCCCACAGATACGCAGTATTTT; CDR3 protein: CASSLSLAGVPTDTQYF
V gene: TRBV20-1; D gene: .; J gene: TRBJ1-6; clone size: .; CDR3 DNA: TGCAGTGCTGCCCAGGGTTCCTATAATTCACCCCTCCACTTT; CDR3 protein: CSAAQGSYNSPLHF
V gene: TRBV9; D gene: .; J gene: TRBJ2-3; clone size: few; CDR3 DNA: TGTGCCAGCCGAGGGGCCGACTCAGATACGCAGTATTTT; CDR3 protein: CASRGADSDTQYF
V gene: TRBV29-1; D gene: TRBD1; J gene: TRBJ2-3; clone size: few; CDR3 DNA: TGCAGCGTTTTCTCCGGGACAGACAACACAGATACGCAGTATTTT; CDR3 protein: CSVFSGTDNTDTQYF
V gene: TRBV12-3/TRBV12-4; D gene: TRBD1; J gene: TRBJ2-7; clone size: few; CDR3 DNA: TGTGCCAGCAGTTTGAACAGGGGGGAAGAGCAGTACTTC; CDR3 protein: CASSLNRGEEQYF
V gene: TRBV5-5; D gene: .; J gene: TRBJ1-1; clone size: few; CDR3 DNA: TGTGCCAGCAGCTTGGAGGACACACCCAACACTGAAGCTTTCTTT; CDR3 protein: CASSLEDTPNTEAFF
V gene: TRBV20-1; D gene: .; J gene: TRBJ2-1; clone size: many; CDR3 DNA: TGCAGTGCTAGGAGGGGGAGGAGTAATGAGCAGTTCTTC; CDR3 protein: CSARRGRSNEQFF
V gene: TRBV5-1; D gene: TRBD2; J gene: TRBJ2-1; clone size: .; CDR3 DNA: TGCGCCAGCAGCTTGTTGGCTAGCGGGAGGAGGCCCTACAATGAGCAGTTCTTC; CDR3 protein: CASSLLASGRRPYNEQFF
V gene: TRBV25-1; D gene: .; J gene: TRBJ2-7; clone size: few; CDR3 DNA: TGTGCCAGCAGTGAAGACGAGGGACGCGGCTACGAGCAGTACTTC; CDR3 protein: CASSEDEGRGYEQYF
V gene: TRBV29-1; D gene: TRBD2; J gene: TRBJ2-1; clone size: few; CDR3 DNA: TGCCGCGATGGGACTAGCGGGAGATGGTACAATGAGCAGTTCTTC; CDR3 protein: CRDGTSGRWYNEQFF
V gene: TRBV20-1; D gene: TRBD2; J gene: TRBJ2-1; clone size: few; CDR3 DNA: TGCAGTGCTAGAGACCAGACTAGCGGGCCTTACAATGAGCAGTTCTTC; CDR3 protein: CSARDQTSGPYNEQFF
V gene: TRBV4-2; D gene: .; J gene: TRBJ1-5; clone size: .; CDR3 DNA: TGTGCCAGCAGCCAAGAACAGGGAAGCAATCAGCCCCAGCATTTT; CDR3 protein: CASSQEQGSNQPQHF
V gene: TRBV27; D gene: .; J gene: TRBJ2-4; clone size: .; CDR3 DNA: TGTGCCAGCAGTTTATGGGGGATAGCCAAAAACATTCAGTACTTC; CDR3 protein: CASSLWGIAKNIQYF
V gene: TRBV20-1; D gene: TRBD2; J gene: TRBJ2-7; clone size: .; CDR3 DNA: TGCAGTGCTAGTCCCCGGGAGGCCTTTTACGAGCAGTACTTC; CDR3 protein: CSASPREAFYEQYF
V gene: TRBV20-1; D gene: TRBD1; J gene: TRBJ2-5; clone size: few; CDR3 DNA: TGCAGTGCTAGGCCGGGACAGGGGGCACAAGAGACCCAGTACTTC; CDR3 protein: CSARPGQGAQETQYF
V gene: TRBV20-1; D gene: TRBD2; J gene: TRBJ2-3; clone size: .; CDR3 DNA: TGCAGTGCTGGGGGGACTAGTATGGCAGATACGCAGTATTTT; CDR3 protein: CSAGGTSMADTQYF
V gene: TRBV29-1; D gene: TRBD2; J gene: TRBJ2-3; clone size: many; CDR3 DNA: TGCAGCGAACAGCCCGCTAGCGGCCACACAGATACGCAGTATTTT; CDR3 protein: CSEQPASGHTDTQYF
V gene: TRBV12-3/TRBV12-4; D gene: TRBD1; J gene: TRBJ1-1; clone size: many; CDR3 DNA: TGTGCCAGCAGTCAGGACAGGGTGGGCACTGAAGCTTTCTTT; CDR3 protein: CASSQDRVGTEAFF
V gene: TRBV10-3; D gene: TRBD1; J gene: TRBJ1-1; clone size: .; CDR3 DNA: TGTGCCATCAGTGAGTCGGACGGACAGGGGGCAATCGCGACTTTCTTT; CDR3 protein: CAISESDGQGAIATFF
V gene: TRBV7-6; D gene: .; J gene: TRBJ1-5; clone size: few; CDR3 DNA: TGTGCCAGCAGCTTAGCCCCGACAGGCCTGGATGGCAATCAGCCCCAGCATTTT; CDR3 protein: CASSLAPTGLDGNQPQHF
V gene: TRBV29-1; D gene: TRBD1; J gene: TRBJ2-7; clone size: .; CDR3 DNA: TGCAGCGTGCGGGACAGGGTTGGTGGGTACGAGCAGTACTTC; CDR3 protein: CSVRDRVGGYEQYF